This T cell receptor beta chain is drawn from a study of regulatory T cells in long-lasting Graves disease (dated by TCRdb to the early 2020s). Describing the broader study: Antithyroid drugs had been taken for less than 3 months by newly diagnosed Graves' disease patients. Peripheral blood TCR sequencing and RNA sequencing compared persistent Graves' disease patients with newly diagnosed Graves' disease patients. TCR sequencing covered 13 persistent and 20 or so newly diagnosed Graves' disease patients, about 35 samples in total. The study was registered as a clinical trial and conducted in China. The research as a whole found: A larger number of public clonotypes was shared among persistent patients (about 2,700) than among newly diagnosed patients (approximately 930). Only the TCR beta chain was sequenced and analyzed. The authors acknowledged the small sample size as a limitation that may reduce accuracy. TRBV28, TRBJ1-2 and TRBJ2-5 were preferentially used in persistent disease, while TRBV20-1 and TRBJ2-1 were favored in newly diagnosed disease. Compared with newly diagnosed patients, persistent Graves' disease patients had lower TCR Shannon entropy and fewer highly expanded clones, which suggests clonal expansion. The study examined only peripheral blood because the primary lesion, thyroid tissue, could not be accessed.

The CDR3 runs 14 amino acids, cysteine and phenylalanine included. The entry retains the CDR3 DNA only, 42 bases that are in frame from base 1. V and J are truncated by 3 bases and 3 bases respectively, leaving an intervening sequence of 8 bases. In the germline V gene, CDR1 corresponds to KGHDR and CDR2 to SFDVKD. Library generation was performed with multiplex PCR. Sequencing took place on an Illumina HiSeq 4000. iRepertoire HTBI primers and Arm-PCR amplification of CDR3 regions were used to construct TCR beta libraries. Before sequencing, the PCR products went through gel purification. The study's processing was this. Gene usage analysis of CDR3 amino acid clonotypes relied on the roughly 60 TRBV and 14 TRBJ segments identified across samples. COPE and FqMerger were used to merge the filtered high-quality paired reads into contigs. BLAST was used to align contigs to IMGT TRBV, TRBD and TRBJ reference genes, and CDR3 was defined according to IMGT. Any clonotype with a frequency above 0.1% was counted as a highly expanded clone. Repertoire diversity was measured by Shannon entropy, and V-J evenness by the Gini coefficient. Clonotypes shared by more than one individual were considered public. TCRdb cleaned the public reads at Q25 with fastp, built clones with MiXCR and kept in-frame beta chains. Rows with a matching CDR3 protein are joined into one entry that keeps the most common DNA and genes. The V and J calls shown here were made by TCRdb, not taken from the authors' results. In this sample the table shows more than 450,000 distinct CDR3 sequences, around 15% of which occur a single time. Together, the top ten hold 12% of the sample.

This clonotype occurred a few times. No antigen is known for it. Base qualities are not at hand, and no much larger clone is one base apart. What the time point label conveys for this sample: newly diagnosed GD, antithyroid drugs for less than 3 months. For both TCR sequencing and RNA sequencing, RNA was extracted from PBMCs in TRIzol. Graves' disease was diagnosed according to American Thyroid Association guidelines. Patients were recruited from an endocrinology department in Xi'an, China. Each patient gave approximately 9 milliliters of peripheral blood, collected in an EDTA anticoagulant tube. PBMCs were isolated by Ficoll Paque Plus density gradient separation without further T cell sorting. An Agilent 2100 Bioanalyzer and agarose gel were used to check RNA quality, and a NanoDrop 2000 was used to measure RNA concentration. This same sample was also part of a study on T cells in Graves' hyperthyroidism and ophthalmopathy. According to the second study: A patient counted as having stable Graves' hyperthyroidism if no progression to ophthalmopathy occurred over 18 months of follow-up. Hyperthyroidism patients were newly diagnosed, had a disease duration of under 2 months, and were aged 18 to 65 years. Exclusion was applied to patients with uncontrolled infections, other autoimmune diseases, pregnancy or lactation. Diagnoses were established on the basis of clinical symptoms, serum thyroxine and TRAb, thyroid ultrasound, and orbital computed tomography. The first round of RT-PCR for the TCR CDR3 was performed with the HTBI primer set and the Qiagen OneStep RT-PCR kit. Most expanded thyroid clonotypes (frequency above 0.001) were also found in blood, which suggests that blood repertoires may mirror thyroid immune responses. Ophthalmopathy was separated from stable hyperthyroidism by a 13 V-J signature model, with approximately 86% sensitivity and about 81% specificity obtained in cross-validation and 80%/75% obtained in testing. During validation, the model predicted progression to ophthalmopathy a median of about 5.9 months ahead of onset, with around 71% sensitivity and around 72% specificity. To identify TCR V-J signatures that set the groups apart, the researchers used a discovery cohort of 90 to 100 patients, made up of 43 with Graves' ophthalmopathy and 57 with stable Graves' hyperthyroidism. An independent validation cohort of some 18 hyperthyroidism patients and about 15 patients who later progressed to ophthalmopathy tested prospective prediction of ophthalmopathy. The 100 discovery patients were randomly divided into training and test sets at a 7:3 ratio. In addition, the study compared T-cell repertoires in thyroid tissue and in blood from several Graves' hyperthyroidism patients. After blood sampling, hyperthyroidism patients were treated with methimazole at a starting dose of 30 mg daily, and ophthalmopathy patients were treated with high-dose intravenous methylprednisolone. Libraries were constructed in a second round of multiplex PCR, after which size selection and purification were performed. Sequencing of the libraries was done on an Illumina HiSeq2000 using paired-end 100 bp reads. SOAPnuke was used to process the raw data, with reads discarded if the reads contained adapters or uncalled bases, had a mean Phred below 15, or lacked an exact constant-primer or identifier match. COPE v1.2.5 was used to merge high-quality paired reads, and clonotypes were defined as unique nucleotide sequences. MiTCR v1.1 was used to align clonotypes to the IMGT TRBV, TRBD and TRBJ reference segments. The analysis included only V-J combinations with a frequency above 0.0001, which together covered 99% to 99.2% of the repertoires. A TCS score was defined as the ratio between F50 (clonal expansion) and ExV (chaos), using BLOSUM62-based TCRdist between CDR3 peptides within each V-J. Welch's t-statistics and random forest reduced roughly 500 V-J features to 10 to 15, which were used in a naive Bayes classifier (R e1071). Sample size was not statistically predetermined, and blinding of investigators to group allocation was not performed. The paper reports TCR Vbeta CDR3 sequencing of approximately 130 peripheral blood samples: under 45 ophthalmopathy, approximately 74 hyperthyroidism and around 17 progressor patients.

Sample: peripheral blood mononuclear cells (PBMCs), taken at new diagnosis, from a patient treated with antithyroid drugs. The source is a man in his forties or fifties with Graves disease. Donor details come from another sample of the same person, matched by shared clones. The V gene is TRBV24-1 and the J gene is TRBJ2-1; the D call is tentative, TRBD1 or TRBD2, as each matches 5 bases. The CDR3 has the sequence CATSDGGSYNEQFF. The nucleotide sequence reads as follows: TGTGCCACCAGTGATGGGGGAAGCTACAATGAGCAGTTCTTC.